Below, 20 T cell receptor beta chains from the same sample are listed, as sequenced in a study of spatial heterogeneity in lung cancer. Sample time point: sample taken at primary tumor resection. Antigens for these TCRs are unknown. General study findings and limits: Counts of expanded alpha and beta TCRs within tumors tracked the tumor nonsynonymous mutation count.

TCRdb ran MiXCR on the 5' RACE reads and lists one entry per CDR3 protein. Of around 1,600 distinct CDR3 sequences detected, roughly 5.4% appear once; the ten largest clones hold 7.5% to 10%. Source: lung tumor tissue, taken at surgery. The origin of the receptors is a male donor with early-stage non-small cell lung cancer.

By sample share, this clonotype is medium-sized. The gene calls are TRBV28 and TRBJ2-3; TRBD2 agrees at 9 bases. After removal of 10 bases from V and 5 bases from J, the junction contained 7 bases not matched to a gene. Germline CDR1 and CDR2: MDHEN and SYDVKM. CDR3 size: 13 residues. CDR3 in amino acids: CATNSGGEDTQYF. CDR3 bases: TGTGCCACCAATAGCGGGGGTGAAGATACGCAGTATTTT.

Judged by abundance, this clonotype is medium-sized. The CDR3 coding sequence is TGTGCCAGCAGTTACAACGGCAACTACGAGCAGTACTTC. Residues: CASSYNGNYEQYF. The V gene is TRBV6-5, the J gene TRBJ2-7; D unclear. Germline loops: CDR1 MNHEY, CDR2 SVGAGI. The CDR3 covers 13 residues. V was pared by 2 bases and J by 3 bases, with 8 bases between.

This clonotype is judged medium-sized. The junction shows a germline mismatch at one end, possibly a read error. This chain uses TRBV7-9 with TRBJ2-5; TRBD2 matches 7 bases. Looked up from germline, CDR1 is SEHNR and CDR2 is FQNEAQ (reference sequence). The CDR3 has 13 residues. CDR3 sequence (DNA): TGCGCCAGCAGCCCCGGACTAGAAGAGACCCAGTACTTC. Translation gives CASSPGLEETQYF.

The gene calls are TRBV7-2 and TRBJ2-1; perhaps TRBD1 as D (5 bases). V shed 0 bases and J shed 6 bases, with 12 bases lying between them. The CDR3 has 15 residues. Germline CDR1 reads SGHTA; CDR2 reads FQGNSA. In DNA, the CDR3 is TGTGCCAGCAGCTTAGCTGGCGGTAGGGGCAATGAGCAGTTCTTC. Protein sequence: CASSLAGGRGNEQFF.

In its sample, this clonotype ranks as large. V usage is TRBV10-3 and J usage is TRBJ2-5; TRBD1 aligns across 7 bases. There are 14 residues in the CDR3. V lost 6 bases and J lost 0; bases outside the gene matches: 4. CDR1 is ENHRY, CDR2 SYGVKD, per germline. The CDR3 sequence is CAISQGQHQETQYF. CDR3 bases: TGTGCCATCAGCCAGGGACAGCACCAAGAGACCCAGTACTTC.

This clonotype is termed medium-sized (0.01 to 0.1%). The chain joins TRBV20-1 to TRBJ2-5, with 16 bases identical to TRBD2. Germline V gene lookup returns CDR1 DFQATT and CDR2 SNEGSKA (reference sequence). The CDR3 has 16 residues. Trimming cost V 4 bases and J 3 bases; bases outside gene matches: 5. The CDR3 protein is CSATGTSGGAEETQYF. The CDR3 DNA reads as TGCAGTGCTACCGGGACTAGCGGGGGGGCGGAAGAGACCCAGTACTTC.

This clonotype is medium-sized in the sample. This chain connects TRBV11-2 to TRBJ2-7; 8 bases fit TRBD2. The germline V gene encodes CDR1 SGHAT and CDR2 FQNNGV. V was pared by 5 bases and J by 1 base, with 7 bases of the junction left unmatched. This CDR3 is built from 15 residues. The DNA of the CDR3 is TGTGCCAGCAGCCCCGGGGGCGGGGGGTCCTACGAGCAGTACTTC. Protein: CASSPGGGGSYEQYF. The full variable domain, rest sourced from reference TRBV11-2 and TRBJ2-7, is EAGVAQSPRYKIIEKRQSVAFWCNPISGHATLYWYQQILGQGPKLLIQFQNNGVVDDSQLPKDRFSAERLKGVDSTLKIQPAKLEDSAVYLCASSPGGGGSYEQYFGPGTRLTVT.

This clonotype turned up a few times. V is TRBV7-9 and J is TRBJ1-2, with D tentatively TRBD1 (6 bases). Germline V lookup: CDR1 SEHNR, CDR2 FQNEAQ (reference sequence). The CDR3 runs 15 residues. The ends were cut back, 2 bases at V and 0 bases at J, with 10 bases in the middle. CDR3 DNA sequence: TGTGCCAGCAGCTTATTCAGGGGCGCTAACTATGGCTACACCTTC. Translating it yields CASSLFRGANYGYTF.

This clonotype is classed as large. The CDR3 DNA follows: TGTGCCAGCAGCCTTGGACTAGTAGATACGCAGTATTTT. Encoded protein: CASSLGLVDTQYF. J is TRBJ2-3 and V is TRBV7-9; TRBD2 agrees at 7 bases. CDR1 and CDR2 from the germline V gene are SEHNR and FQNEAQ (reference sequence). CDR3 length: 13 amino acids. V shed 5 bases, J shed 5 bases, and the junction held 4 bases outside the gene matches.

By share, this clonotype counts as medium-sized (0.01 to 0.1%). The CDR3, as DNA: TGCGCCAGCAGTCAATCGCCGGGACAGGGGTCCTACGAGCAGTACTTC. Amino acids: CASSQSPGQGSYEQYF. The chain links TRBV23-1 to TRBJ2-7, with TRBD1 identical over 10 bases. TRBV23-1 is identified as an open reading frame with a role that is uncertain. J lost 1 base, V lost 0 bases, and 3 bases had no gene match. This CDR3 spans 16 amino acids.

This clonotype is deemed medium-sized. J is TRBJ1-4 and V is TRBV19; D possibly corresponds to TRBD1 (5 bases). The germline V and J ends were trimmed by 7 bases and 1 base, with 13 bases remaining between them. This CDR3 is 15 amino acids long. Per the germline V gene, CDR1 is LNHDA and CDR2 is SQIVND (reference sequence). The CDR3 protein is CASTSWGGTNEKLFF. In DNA form, the CDR3 reads TGTGCCAGTACCTCATGGGGGGGAACTAATGAAAAACTGTTTTTT.

Within the sample, this clonotype is medium-sized. The chain couples TRBV30 to TRBJ1-1; D may be TRBD1 (6 bases). The germline V gene has CDR1 GTSNPN and CDR2 SVGIG (reference sequence). The CDR3 contains 14 residues. V lost 0 bases, J lost 0 bases, and 8 bases lay in between. CDR3 region: CAWSVGGLNTEAFF. CDR3 sequence (DNA): TGTGCCTGGAGTGTCGGGGGGCTGAACACTGAAGCTTTCTTT.

This clonotype is medium-sized in the sample. The genes are TRBV27 and TRBJ2-5; 13 nucleotides match TRBD2. In germline, CDR1 is MNHEY, CDR2 SMNVEV (reference sequence). V lost 8 bases, J lost 7 bases, and 7 bases stayed unmatched. The CDR3 contains 14 residues. In nucleotides, the CDR3 is TGTGCCAGCGGACTAGCGGGGGCCATGTGGACCCAGTACTTC. This sequence encodes CASGLAGAMWTQYF.

This clonotype was detected ten times or more. V and J are TRBV27 and TRBJ2-1; 8 bases are shared with TRBD2. After removal of 1 base from V and 7 bases from J, the junction contained 12 bases not matched to a gene. The V gene's germline CDR1 is MNHEY and CDR2 SMNVEV (reference sequence). CDR3 size: 17 residues. The CDR3 sequence is CASSLLRRGSGGNEQFF. The DNA of the CDR3 is TGTGCCAGCAGTTTATTAAGGAGAGGGAGCGGGGGAAATGAGCAGTTCTTC.

This clonotype is large within its sample. The chain couples TRBV27 to TRBJ1-5, with 7 nucleotides matching TRBD1. CDR1 is MNHEY, CDR2 SMNVEV, per germline (reference sequence). Unmatched junction bases numbered 4, after V lost 0 bases and J lost 2 bases. The CDR3 has 16 amino acids. The CDR3 spells CASSLSSRGGNQPQHF. CDR3 DNA: TGTGCCAGCAGTTTATCCAGCAGGGGGGGCAATCAGCCCCAGCATTTT.

Judged by abundance, this clonotype is medium-sized. The V call is TRBV7-2, the J call TRBJ2-7, with a weak D call TRBD2 (7 bases). V lost 5 bases and J 2 bases, leaving 19 bases between the germline ends. This CDR3 contains 16 residues. CDR1 is SGHTA, CDR2 FQGNSA, per germline. CDR3: CASSRGAGEVAYEQYF. The CDR3 DNA is TGTGCCAGCAGCAGGGGGGCGGGAGAGGTGGCCTACGAGCAGTACTTC. Full variable domain (remainder filled in from reference TRBV7-2 and TRBJ2-7): GAGVSQSPSNKVTEKGKDVELRCDPISGHTALYWYRQSLGQGLEFLIYFQGNSAPDKSGLPSDRFSAERTGGSVSTLTIQRTQQEDSAVYLCASSRGAGEVAYEQYFGPGTRLTVT.

By sample fraction, this clonotype is medium-sized. CDR3 protein: CASSSWGRVDYGYTF. The CDR3 DNA follows: TGTGCCAGCAGCTCCTGGGGCAGGGTAGACTATGGCTACACCTTC. This chain links TRBV7-9 with TRBJ1-2; weak D call: TRBD1 (5 bases). Germline V CDR1 and CDR2: SEHNR, FQNEAQ (reference sequence). This CDR3 comprises 15 residues. V lost 4 bases to trimming and J lost 3 bases, with 15 bases between them.

By share, this clonotype ranks as medium-sized. This sequence joins TRBV12-3 or TRBV12-4 and TRBJ1-1; D possibly corresponds to TRBD1 (5 bases). V was pared by 6 bases and J by 10 bases, with 15 bases between. This CDR3 has 12 amino acids. The CDR3 reads CASRNDIGAAFF. The CDR3 coding sequence is TGTGCCAGCAGAAACGACATCGGGGCAGCTTTCTTT.

By share, this clonotype ranks as medium-sized. In nucleotides, the CDR3 is TGTGCCACCACCATCGGACTAGCGGGGGCAGATGAGCAGTACTTC. Residues: CATTIGLAGADEQYF. The chain uses TRBV12-3 or TRBV12-4 and TRBJ2-7; 13 nucleotides match TRBD2. The CDR3 has 15 residues. V dropped 10 bases and J dropped 7; count of bases not matched to a gene: 13.

By sample fraction, this clonotype is medium-sized. The rearrangement joins TRBV5-1 to TRBJ2-2, with TRBD2 identical over 9 bases. Per germline, CDR1 SGHRS and CDR2 YFSETQ. The length of the CDR3 is 14 residues. V shed 7 bases and J 6 bases; nucleotides not matched to a gene: 7. The CDR3 region has the DNA TGCGCCAGCGGTAGCGGGAGTGGAGCCGGGGAGCTGTTTTTT. Translated: CASGSGSGAGELFF.